These 11 T cell receptor beta chains were all obtained from the same sample, sequenced in a study of T cell responses to AZD1222 COVID-19 vaccine. The data were produced by immunoSEQ multiplex PCR, yet TCRdb's version contains in-frame clones alone and is incomplete. The data contain some 120,000 clones, 80% to 90% of them singletons. This specimen consisted of peripheral blood, obtained on day 0 of AZD1222 vaccination. These receptors were collected from an adult in good health.

The chain employs TRBV2 and TRBJ2-7; no firm D call. Germline V lookup: CDR1 SNHLY, CDR2 FYNNEI. This CDR3 spans 11 amino acids. Trimming stripped 4 bases from V and 3 bases from J, with 4 bases between. The CDR3 DNA reads as TGTGCCAGCAGTGGGGGCTACGAGCAGTACTTC. It codes for CASSGGYEQYF.

The V gene is TRBV5-4, the J gene TRBJ2-3, with D uncertain. This CDR3 is 15 amino acids long. V was pared by 1 base and J by 0 bases, with 9 bases between. Germline lookup yields CDR1 SGHNT and CDR2 YYREEE (reference sequence). CDR3 coding DNA: TGTGCCAGCAGCTTGCGACTGACTAGCACAGATACGCAGTATTTT. This translates into CASSLRLTSTDTQYF.

The chain carries TRBV10-1 and TRBJ1-1; no clear D gene. V lost 5 bases to trimming and J lost 4 bases, with 23 bases between them. Germline V gene data show CDR1 as WNHNN and CDR2 as SYGVQD (reference sequence). The CDR3 is made up of 17 amino acids. CDR3 in amino acids: CASSSNIRSRMGTEAFF. In DNA, the CDR3 is TGCGCCAGCAGTTCTAACATCAGGTCGAGGATGGGCACTGAAGCTTTCTTT.

This clone was seen repeatedly, ten times or more. The V call is TRBV13, the J call TRBJ1-3, with D possibly being TRBD1 (6 bases). The germline V gene has CDR1 PRHDT and CDR2 FYEKMQ (reference sequence). Deletions cut 1 base from V and 0 bases from J, with 7 bases between. The CDR3 consists of 15 residues. CDR3: CASSLEGDSGNTIYF. CDR3 nucleotide sequence: TGTGCCAGCAGCTTAGAGGGGGACTCTGGAAACACCATATATTTT. Looking up the rest from reference TRBV13 and TRBJ1-3 gives the full variable domain: AAGVIQSPRHLIKEKRETATLKCYPIPRHDTVYWYQQGPGQDPQFLISFYEKMQSDKGSIPDRFSAQQFSDYHSELNMSSLELGDSALYFCASSLEGDSGNTIYFGEGSWLTVV.

This chain links TRBV7-2 with TRBJ1-4, with D perhaps matching TRBD1 (6 bases). V was trimmed by 5 bases and J by 5 bases, leaving 15 bases between them. Germline lookup yields CDR1 SGHTA and CDR2 FQGNSA. CDR3 size: 15 residues. The DNA of the CDR3 is TGTGCCAGCAGCCCTACAGGGTACCCAAATGAAAAACTGTTTTTT. It codes for CASSPTGYPNEKLFF.

This chain uses TRBV24-1 with TRBJ1-2, with TRBD1 identical over 9 bases. Unmatched junction bases numbered 3, after V lost 0 bases and J lost 2 bases. The CDR3 spans 16 residues. CDR1 is KGHDR, CDR2 SFDVKD, per germline. The CDR3 region has the DNA TGTGCCACCAGTGATTTGAGACAGGGGGAAAACTATGGCTACACCTTC. Protein: CATSDLRQGENYGYTF.

This clone has only one observation. The chain carries TRBV4-1 and TRBJ2-7, with D tentatively TRBD2 (6 bases). The CDR3 spans 15 residues. Germline V CDR1 and CDR2: MGHRA, YSYEKL. Trimming left V 5 bases short and J 7 bases short, with 21 bases between. DNA for the CDR3: TGCGCCAGCAGCAAAATAGCGGAAGCCGCTCGGGAGCAGTACTTC. Translating it yields CASSKIAEAAREQYF.

The chain is built from TRBV30 and TRBJ2-7; 9 bases fit TRBD2. The CDR3 spans 15 residues. Germline V gives CDR1 GTSNPN, CDR2 SVGIG (reference sequence). Trimming cost V 1 base and J 1 base; bases outside gene matches: 5. CDR3 in DNA: TGTGCCTGGAGTGCTTTTGCGGGGGGGTCCTACGAGCAGTACTTC. Translated: CAWSAFAGGSYEQYF.

This clone was detected a few times. The rearrangement links TRBV5-1 to TRBJ2-1; TRBD2 aligns across 9 bases. CDR1 is SGHRS and CDR2 is YFSETQ in the germline V gene. The CDR3 consists of 15 residues. V shed 1 base, J shed 10 bases, and the junction held 9 bases outside the gene matches. CDR3 protein: CASSLTRPGLAEQFF. In nucleotides, the CDR3 is TGCGCCAGCAGCTTGACTAGACCGGGACTAGCAGAGCAGTTCTTC. Full variable domain (missing parts from reference TRBV5-1 and TRBJ2-1): KAGVTQTPRYLIKTRGQQVTLSCSPISGHRSVSWYQQTPGQGLQFLFEYFSETQRNKGNFPGRFSGRQFSNSRSEMNVSTLELGDSALYLCASSLTRPGLAEQFFGPGTRLTVL.

The chain uses TRBV12-3 or TRBV12-4 and TRBJ1-2; a possible D gene is TRBD1 (6 bases). CDR3 length: 13 amino acids. V gave up 6 bases and J gave up 6 bases, with 14 bases separating them. The CDR3 bases are TGTGCCAGCAGATTACAGGGAATCGATGGCTACACCTTC. Amino acid sequence: CASRLQGIDGYTF.

This clone is a singleton in its sample. The chain employs TRBV30 and TRBJ2-7; 8 bases line up with TRBD2. From germline, CDR1 is GTSNPN and CDR2 SVGIG (reference sequence). The CDR3 sequence is 17 residues long. Losses at the gene ends were 1 base for V and 2 bases for J; bases not matched to a gene: 13. CDR3 in DNA: TGTGCCTGGAGTGAGATGGTCGGACTAGCTCTAACCTACGAGCAGTACTTC. This codes for CAWSEMVGLALTYEQYF.